One and the same sample provided the 6 T cell receptor beta chains below, sequenced in a study of neurological immune-mediated disorders. TCRdb recomputed calls from the 5' RACE reads with MiXCR, one row per CDR3 protein. The sample has some 71,000 distinct CDR3 sequences; about a tenth are singletons. Time point noted: longitudinal time-point 1 (baseline). The sample consisted of PBMCs. Every receptor here comes from a man aged 25 to 40 in good health.

The chain carries TRBV2 and TRBJ1-5, with D possibly matching TRBD1 (5 bases). This CDR3 region has 15 residues. The V end lost 10 bases, the J end lost 2 bases, and 18 bases lay between the germline ends. CDR1 is SNHLY and CDR2 is FYNNEI in the germline V gene. CDR3: CATRSGEARNQPQHF. CDR3 bases: TGTGCCACCAGGTCGGGGGAGGCACGCAATCAGCCCCAGCATTTT. The variable domain in full, with the rest retrieved from reference TRBV2 and TRBJ1-5, is EPEVTQTPSHQVTQMGQEVILRCVPISNHLYFYWYRQILGQKVEFLVSFYNNEISEKSEIFDDQFSVERPDGSNFTLKIRSTKLEDSAMYFCATRSGEARNQPQHFGDGTRLSIL.

This clonotype was found many times. This chain connects TRBV30 to TRBJ2-7; D is perhaps TRBD2 (5 bases). The germline CDR1 and CDR2 sequences are GTSNPN and SVGIG (reference sequence). V lost 5 bases and J lost 7, with 18 bases in between. This CDR3 contains 13 residues. For the CDR3, the DNA is TGTGCCTGGGGACTCCCCTCCGGCGGAGAGCAGTACTTC. Its translation is CAWGLPSGGEQYF.

The table lists this clonotype with many counts. J is TRBJ2-5 and V is TRBV29-1; D is unclear. The germline V gene has CDR1 SQVTM and CDR2 ANQGSEA. V lost 7 bases to trimming and J lost 1 base, with 13 bases between them. This CDR3 comprises 13 residues. CDR3 DNA: TGCAGCGCCTGCGCACTAATCCAAGAGACCCAGTACTTC. Protein sequence: CSACALIQETQYF. Full variable domain (remainder filled in from reference TRBV29-1 and TRBJ2-5): SAVISQKPSRDICQRGTSLTIQCQVDSQVTMMFWYRQQPGQSLTLIATANQGSEATYESGFVIDKFPISRPNLTFSTLTVSNMSPEDSSIYLCSACALIQETQYFGPGTRLLVL.

The J gene is TRBJ1-2, the V gene TRBV3-1, with 7 positions matching TRBD1. The germline CDR1 and CDR2 sequences are LGHDT and YNNKEL (reference sequence). The CDR3 has 13 amino acids. Trimming took 0 bases from V and 9 from J; bases not matched to a gene: 4. CDR3 region: CASSQDQGGSYTF. The CDR3 nucleotides are TGTGCCAGCAGCCAAGATCAGGGGGGGAGCTACACCTTC.

The sample holds many counts of this clonotype. This chain uses TRBV20-1 with TRBJ2-4; maybe TRBD2 (5 bases). Germline loops: CDR1 DFQATT, CDR2 SNEGSKA (reference sequence). This CDR3 spans 16 amino acids. The germline V and J ends were trimmed by 0 bases and 2 bases, with 14 bases remaining between them. The CDR3 here is CSARDSAAGTKNIQYF. The CDR3 bases are TGCAGTGCTAGAGATTCGGCGGCCGGGACCAAAAACATTCAGTACTTC.

This clonotype was counted many times. At one end the junction does not follow the germline gene, possibly because of a read error. The chain links TRBV10-2 to TRBJ1-6, with D tentatively TRBD1 (6 bases). The germline V gene encodes CDR1 WSHSY and CDR2 SAAADI. This CDR3 is built from 13 residues. CDR3 coding DNA: TGCGCCAGCACTGAGACAGGAAATTCACCCCTCCACTTT. Translated: CASTETGNSPLHF.